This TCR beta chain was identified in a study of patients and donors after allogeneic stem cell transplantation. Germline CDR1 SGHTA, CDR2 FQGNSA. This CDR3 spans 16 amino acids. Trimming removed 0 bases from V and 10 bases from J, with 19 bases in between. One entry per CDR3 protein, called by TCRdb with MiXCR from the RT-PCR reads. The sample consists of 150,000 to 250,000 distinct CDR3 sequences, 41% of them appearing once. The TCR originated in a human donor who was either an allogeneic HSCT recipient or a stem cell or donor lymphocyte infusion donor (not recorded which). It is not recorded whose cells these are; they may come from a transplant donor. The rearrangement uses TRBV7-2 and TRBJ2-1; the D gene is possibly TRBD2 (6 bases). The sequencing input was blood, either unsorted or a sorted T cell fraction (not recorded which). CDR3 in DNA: TGTGCCAGCAGCTTAGCACCGGGACTGGGAGTTGAGGAGCAGTTCTTC. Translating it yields CASSLAPGLGVEEQFF. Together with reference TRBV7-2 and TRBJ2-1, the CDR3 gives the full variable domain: GAGVSQSPSNKVTEKGKDVELRCDPISGHTALYWYRQSLGQGLEFLIYFQGNSAPDKSGLPSDRFSAERTGGSVSTLTIQRTQQEDSAVYLCASSLAPGLGVEEQFFGPGTRLTVL.